The 14 T cell receptor beta chains below come from one sample, sequenced in a study of cytomegalovirus exposure and HLA in healthy donors. PCR was performed using 60 Vbeta and 13 Jbeta primers. Some clones are missing from TCRdb's copy, which holds only in-frame ones; the method was immunoSEQ multiplex PCR. The sample records 140,000 to 150,000 clones, around 82% being singletons. The sequenced sample consisted of PBMCs. Source of these receptors: a woman in her late teens or twenties in good health and CMV-seropositive.

V gene TRBV2 combines with J gene TRBJ2-7; 9 bases are a match to TRBD1. Germline assignment: CDR1 SNHLY and CDR2 FYNNEI. Trimming took 5 bases from V and 5 from J; bases not matched to a gene: 10. This CDR3 is built from 15 residues. CDR3 bases: TGTGCCAGCAGTCCCCTTGGGACAGGGTTGGACGAGCAGTACTTC. Amino acids: CASSPLGTGLDEQYF.

The rearrangement joins TRBV28 to TRBJ1-1, with 9 bases fitting TRBD1. Trimming at V came to 6 bases and at J to 6 bases, leaving 5 bases not matched to a gene. CDR1 is MDHEN, CDR2 SYDVKM, per germline. The CDR3 sequence is 13 residues long. The CDR3 protein is CASRIQGAPEAFF. CDR3 coding DNA: TGTGCCAGCAGGATACAGGGGGCCCCTGAAGCTTTCTTT.

This clone appeared once. CDR3 in DNA: TGTGCCAGCAGTGTGCGGGGATCGAACAATGAGCAGTTCTTC. This codes for CASSVRGSNNEQFF. The chain couples TRBV2 to TRBJ2-1; D may be TRBD2 (6 bases). CDR3 size: 14 residues. Looked up from germline, CDR1 is SNHLY and CDR2 is FYNNEI. Trimming removed 4 bases from V and 5 bases from J, with 12 bases in between.

CDR3 residues: CASSQKGQSNSPLHF. As DNA, the CDR3 is TGTGCCAGCAGCCAAAAGGGACAGAGTAATTCACCCCTCCACTTT. The chain couples TRBV14 to TRBJ1-6; TRBD1 agrees at 7 bases. The CDR3 is 15 amino acids. The V and J ends lost 2 bases and 6 bases, in that order; junction bases with no gene match: 4. CDR1 and CDR2 (germline): SGHDN, FVKESK.

CDR3 protein: CASSFFLAGGPRELFF. CDR3 sequence (DNA): TGTGCCAGCAGTTTTTTTCTCGCGGGGGGGCCCCGGGAGCTGTTTTTT. This chain connects TRBV27 to TRBJ2-2; 9 bases are shared with TRBD2. Germline trimming cut 3 bases from V and 9 bases from J; bases unmatched to any gene: 11. CDR1 is MNHEY, CDR2 SMNVEV, per germline (reference sequence). The CDR3 sequence is 16 residues long.

The V call is TRBV29-1, the J call TRBJ1-2, with 7 bases lining up with TRBD1. V lost 4 bases and J lost 5; bases outside the gene matches: 4. Germline CDR1 and CDR2: SQVTM and ANQGSEA. CDR3 length: 12 amino acids. The CDR3: CSVGGQSYGYTF. CDR3 in DNA: TGCAGCGTTGGGGGACAGTCGTATGGCTACACCTTC.

The chain is built from TRBV18 and TRBJ2-1; 11 bases align to TRBD1. Germline-derived CDR1 and CDR2 are KGHSH and LQKENI. CDR3 length: 17 residues. The J segment lost 7 bases and the V segment lost 3 bases, leaving 11 bases of the junction unmatched. CDR3 protein: CASSPMPSGTGGNEQFF. The CDR3 DNA is TGTGCCAGCTCACCCATGCCCTCCGGGACAGGGGGAAATGAGCAGTTCTTC.

This clone was counted only a few times. The chain has TRBV5-1 and TRBJ1-6; D unresolved. The V gene's germline CDR1 is SGHRS and CDR2 YFSETQ. This CDR3 region has 14 residues. The V end was cut by 5 bases, the J end by 14 bases, with 20 bases between. The CDR3 loop is CASSIPGSPLTLHF. The CDR3 nucleotides read TGCGCCAGCAGTATCCCAGGATCGCCCCTCACCCTCCACTTT.

A few counts support this clone. The rearrangement links TRBV2 to TRBJ1-2, with a tentative D call TRBD1 (5 bases). The ends were cut back, 1 base at V and 5 bases at J, with 11 bases in the middle. There are 14 residues in the CDR3. Germline V gene data show CDR1 as SNHLY and CDR2 as FYNNEI. CDR3 protein: CASSEEAGWYGYTF. Written as DNA, the CDR3 is TGTGCCAGCAGTGAAGAGGCAGGGTGGTATGGCTACACCTTC.

This chain connects TRBV27 to TRBJ1-5; D ambiguous. This CDR3 spans 14 amino acids. The V gene's germline CDR1 is MNHEY and CDR2 SMNVEV (reference sequence). Trimming removed 3 bases at V and 2 bases at J, with 8 bases between. This chain's CDR3 is CASSFGRGNQPQHF. The DNA of the CDR3 is TGTGCCAGCAGTTTCGGGCGGGGCAATCAGCCCCAGCATTTT.

The CDR3 DNA reads TGTGCCAGCAGCCGGGTGGGGCTTAGCAATCAGCCCCAGCATTTT. Its translation is CASSRVGLSNQPQHF. The rearrangement uses TRBV28 and TRBJ1-5; TRBD1 might be the D (5 bases). The germline CDR1 and CDR2 sequences are MDHEN and SYDVKM. The CDR3 extends over 15 amino acids. Trimming took 6 bases from V and 0 from J, leaving 12 bases between them.

This clone is a singleton in its sample. This chain joins TRBV15 and TRBJ1-2; D unresolved. Per the germline V gene, CDR1 is LNHNV and CDR2 is YYDKDF (reference sequence). CDR3 size: 15 residues. V lost 0 bases, J lost 6 bases, and 14 bases lay in between. This CDR3 reads CATSRDRLSGNGYTF. The CDR3 bases are TGTGCCACCAGCAGAGATCGGCTATCGGGTAATGGCTACACCTTC.

This chain links TRBV2 with TRBJ1-6; 7 nucleotides line up with TRBD1. The J segment lost 10 bases and the V segment lost 4 bases, leaving 7 bases of the junction unmatched. The germline CDR1 and CDR2 sequences are SNHLY and FYNNEI. The CDR3 is 14 amino acids. CDR3: CASSAETGHSPLHF. DNA for the CDR3: TGTGCCAGCAGTGCGGAGACAGGGCACTCACCCCTCCACTTT.

The chain has TRBV20-1 and TRBJ1-2; D unresolved. Germline values: CDR1 DFQATT, CDR2 SNEGSKA (reference sequence). CDR3 length equals 11 residues. CDR3 nucleotide sequence: TGCAGCGGTCCCGCCCGTCGTGGCTACACCTTC. As protein: CSGPARRGYTF.